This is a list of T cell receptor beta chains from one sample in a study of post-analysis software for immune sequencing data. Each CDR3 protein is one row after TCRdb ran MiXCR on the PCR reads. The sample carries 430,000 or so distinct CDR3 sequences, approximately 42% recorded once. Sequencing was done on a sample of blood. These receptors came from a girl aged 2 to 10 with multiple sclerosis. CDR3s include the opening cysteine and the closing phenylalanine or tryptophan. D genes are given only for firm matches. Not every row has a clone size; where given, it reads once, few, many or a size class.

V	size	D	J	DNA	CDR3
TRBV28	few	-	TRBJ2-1	TGTGCCAGCAGCCTCCACGGACAGCGGAATGAGCAGTTCTTC	CASSLHGQRNEQFF
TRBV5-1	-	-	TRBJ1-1	TGCGCCAGCAGCTTAGGCCCCACATCAGGAAGCACTGAAGCTTTCTTT	CASSLGPTSGSTEAFF
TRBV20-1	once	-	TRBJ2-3	TGCGGAGGATCGAGCCGGGACCGCACAGATACGCAGTATTTT	CGGSSRDRTDTQYF
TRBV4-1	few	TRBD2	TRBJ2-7	TGCGCCAGCAGACAAGCTCTAGCGGGGGGGCGCGACGAGCAGTACTTC	CASRQALAGGRDEQYF
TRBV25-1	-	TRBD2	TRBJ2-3	TGTGCCAGCAGTGAGGGGACTAGCGAGGGCACAGATATGCAGTATTTT	CASSEGTSEGTDMQYF
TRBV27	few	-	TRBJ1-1	TGTGCCAGCAGTTTAAGGGGGAAGGTTTTAGGGAACACTGAAGCTTTCTTT	CASSLRGKVLGNTEAFF
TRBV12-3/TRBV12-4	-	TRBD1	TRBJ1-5	TGTGCCAGCAGTACCACAGGGGGTAGGCAGCCCCAGCATTTT	CASSTTGGRQPQHF
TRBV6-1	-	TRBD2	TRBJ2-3	TGTGCCAGCAGTGAAGCGCCAGCGGGAGGTTGGACAGATACGCAGTATTTT	CASSEAPAGGWTDTQYF
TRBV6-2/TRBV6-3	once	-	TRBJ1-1	TGTGCCAGCAGAGACCAAAGAGGTACTGAAGCTTTCTTT	CASRDQRGTEAFF
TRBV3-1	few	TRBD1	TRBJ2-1	TGTGCCAGCAGCTTAAGACAGGGGAAGGAGTTCTTC	CASSLRQGKEFF
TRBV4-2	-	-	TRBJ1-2	TGTGCCAGCAGCCAAGTTGTCCGCGAAGACAGAGATAATGGCTACACCTTC	CASSQVVREDRDNGYTF
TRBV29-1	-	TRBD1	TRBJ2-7	TGCAGCGTGGGATATTGGGACAGAGAAGGCTACGAGCAGTACTTC	CSVGYWDREGYEQYF
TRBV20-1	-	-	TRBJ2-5	TGCAGTGCTAGGCCGAATACTAAAGAGACCCAGTACTTC	CSARPNTKETQYF
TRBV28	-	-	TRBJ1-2	TGTGCCAGCAGTTTATCTGCCAGGGCAAGCTACACCTTC	CASSLSARASYTF
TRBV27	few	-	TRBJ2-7	TGTGCCAGCAGTGAAAGGAGGCCCTACGAGCAGTACTTC	CASSERRPYEQYF
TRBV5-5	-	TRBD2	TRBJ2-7	TGTGCCAGCAGCTTAATTAGGGGACTAGCCGCGGAGTACTTC	CASSLIRGLAAEYF
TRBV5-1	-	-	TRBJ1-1	TGCGCCAGCAGCGACACCGTGGGGACTGAAGCTTTCTTT	CASSDTVGTEAFF
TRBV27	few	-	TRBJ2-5	TGTGCCAGCAGTTTCCTCCCAGGGGTCCAAGAGACCCAGTACTTC	CASSFLPGVQETQYF
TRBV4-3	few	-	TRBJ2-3	TGCGCCAGCAGCATATCCAGCACAGATACGCAGTATTTT	CASSISSTDTQYF
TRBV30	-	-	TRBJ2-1	TGTGCCTGGAGTCCGGCGGTTACCTACAATGAGCAGTTCTTC	CAWSPAVTYNEQFF
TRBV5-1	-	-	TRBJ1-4	TGCGCCAGCAGCTTCCGGCAGGGTAATGAAAAACTGTTTTTT	CASSFRQGNEKLFF
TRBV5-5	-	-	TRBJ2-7	TGTGCCAGCAGCCCGCGCTTGGGATCCTACGAGCAGTACTTC	CASSPRLGSYEQYF
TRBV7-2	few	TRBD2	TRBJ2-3	TGTGCCAGCAGCCCGGCGAATAGTAGCGGGAGGGCCGGGAATACGCAGTATTTT	CASSPANSSGRAGNTQYF
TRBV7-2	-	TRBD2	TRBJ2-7	TGTGCCAGCAGCTTTGAAGTTGCTAGCGGGGGCTACGAGCAGTACTTC	CASSFEVASGGYEQYF
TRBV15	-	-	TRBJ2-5	TGTGCCACCAGTGAGGCGGGGGCCTCCCCACAAGAGACCCAGTACTTC	CATSEAGASPQETQYF
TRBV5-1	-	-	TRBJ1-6	TGCGCCAGCAGCCATGGGACGGATTATAATTCACCCCTCCACTTT	CASSHGTDYNSPLHF
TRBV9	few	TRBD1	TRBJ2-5	TGTGCCAGCAGCGTATCCCCCCGGGTAGGGGGCGGCGAGACCCAGTACTTC	CASSVSPRVGGGETQYF
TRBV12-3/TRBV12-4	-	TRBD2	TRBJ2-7	TGTGCCAGCAGTTCCCTAGCGGGAGGACCAGGCGAGCAGTACTTC	CASSSLAGGPGEQYF
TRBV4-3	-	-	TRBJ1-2	TGCGCCAGCAGCCAAGATTCGGCGATTTGGGGGCCCTATGGCTACACCTTC	CASSQDSAIWGPYGYTF
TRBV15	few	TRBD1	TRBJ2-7	TGTGCCACCAGCCAGGGACAGGGAGGCTCCTACGAGCAGTACTTC	CATSQGQGGSYEQYF
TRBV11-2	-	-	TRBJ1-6	TGTGCCAGCAGCCTACCGGGGTATAATTCACCCCTCCACTTT	CASSLPGYNSPLHF
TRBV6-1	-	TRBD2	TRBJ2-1	TGTGCCAGCAGTGAAGTCCTAGCGGGGTCCTACAATGAGCAGTTCTTC	CASSEVLAGSYNEQFF